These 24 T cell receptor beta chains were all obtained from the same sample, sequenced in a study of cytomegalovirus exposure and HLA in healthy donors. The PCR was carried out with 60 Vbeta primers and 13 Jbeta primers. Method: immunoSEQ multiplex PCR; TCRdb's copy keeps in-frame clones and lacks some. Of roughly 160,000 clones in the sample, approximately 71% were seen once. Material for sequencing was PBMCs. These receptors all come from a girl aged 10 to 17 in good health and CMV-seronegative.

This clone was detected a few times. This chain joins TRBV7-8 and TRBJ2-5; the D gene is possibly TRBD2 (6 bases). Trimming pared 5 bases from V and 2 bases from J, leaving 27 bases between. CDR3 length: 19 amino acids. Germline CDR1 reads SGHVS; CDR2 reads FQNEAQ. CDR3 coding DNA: TGTGCCAGCAGCAGCTTGGGAGGTCTCTATCGGGCCGTACAAGAGACCCAGTACTTC. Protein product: CASSSLGGLYRAVQETQYF.

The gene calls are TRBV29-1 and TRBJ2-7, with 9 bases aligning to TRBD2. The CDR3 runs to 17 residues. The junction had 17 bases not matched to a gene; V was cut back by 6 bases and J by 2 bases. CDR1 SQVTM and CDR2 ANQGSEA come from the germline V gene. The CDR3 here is CSVNDRGRAGGTYEQYF. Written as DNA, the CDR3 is TGCAGCGTGAATGATCGGGGCAGAGCGGGGGGTACCTACGAGCAGTACTTC.

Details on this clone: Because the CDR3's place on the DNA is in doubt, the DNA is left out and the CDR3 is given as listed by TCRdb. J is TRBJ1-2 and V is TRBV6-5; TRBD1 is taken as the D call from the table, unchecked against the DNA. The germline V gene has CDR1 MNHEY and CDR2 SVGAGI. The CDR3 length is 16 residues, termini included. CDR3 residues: CASSSSGQGIFSGYTF.

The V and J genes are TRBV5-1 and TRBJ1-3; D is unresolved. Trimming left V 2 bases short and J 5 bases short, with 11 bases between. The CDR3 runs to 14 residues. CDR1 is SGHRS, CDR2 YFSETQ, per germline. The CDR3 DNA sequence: TGCGCCAGCAGCTTAAGTACAGATCGAAACACCATATATTTT. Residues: CASSLSTDRNTIYF.

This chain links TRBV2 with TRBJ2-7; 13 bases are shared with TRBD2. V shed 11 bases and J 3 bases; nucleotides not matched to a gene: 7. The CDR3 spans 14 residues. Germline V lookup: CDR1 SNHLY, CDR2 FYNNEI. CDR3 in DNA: TGTGCCGGATTACTAGCGGGGGGGAACTACGAGCAGTACTTC. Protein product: CAGLLAGGNYEQYF.

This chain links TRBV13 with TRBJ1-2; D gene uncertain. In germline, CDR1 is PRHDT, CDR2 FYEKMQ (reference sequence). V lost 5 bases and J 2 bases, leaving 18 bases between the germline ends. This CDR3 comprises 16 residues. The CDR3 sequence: CASSPEVWAANYGYTF. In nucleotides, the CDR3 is TGTGCCAGCAGCCCGGAGGTTTGGGCAGCCAACTATGGCTACACCTTC.

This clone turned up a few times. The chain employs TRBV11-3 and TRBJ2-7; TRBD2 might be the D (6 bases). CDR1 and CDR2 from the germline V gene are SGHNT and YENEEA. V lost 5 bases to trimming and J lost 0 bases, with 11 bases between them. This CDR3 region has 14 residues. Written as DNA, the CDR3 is TGTGCCAGCAGCGTTGGGGGGATCTCCTACGAGCAGTACTTC. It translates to CASSVGGISYEQYF.

The CDR3 reads CASRWGAQNTEAFF. The CDR3 DNA reads as TGTGCCAGTAGATGGGGAGCCCAGAACACTGAAGCTTTCTTT. V gene TRBV19 combines with J gene TRBJ1-1; D remains unclear. The length of the CDR3 is 14 residues. Trimming stripped 6 bases from V and 1 base from J, with 12 bases between. Per the germline V gene, CDR1 is LNHDA and CDR2 is SQIVND (reference sequence).

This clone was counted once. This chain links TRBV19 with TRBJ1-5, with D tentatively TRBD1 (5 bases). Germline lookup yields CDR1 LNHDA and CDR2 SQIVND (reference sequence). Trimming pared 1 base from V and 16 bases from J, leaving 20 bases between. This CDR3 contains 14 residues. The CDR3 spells CASSIVGALGSPHF. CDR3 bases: TGTGCCAGTAGTATAGTAGGGGCCTTGGGGTCACCTCATTTT. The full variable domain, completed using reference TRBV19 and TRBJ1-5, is DGGITQSPKYLFRKEGQNVTLSCEQNLNHDAMYWYRQDPGQGLRLIYYSQIVNDFQKGDIAEGYSVSREKKESFPLTVTSAQKNPTAFYLCASSIVGALGSPHFGDGTRLSIL.

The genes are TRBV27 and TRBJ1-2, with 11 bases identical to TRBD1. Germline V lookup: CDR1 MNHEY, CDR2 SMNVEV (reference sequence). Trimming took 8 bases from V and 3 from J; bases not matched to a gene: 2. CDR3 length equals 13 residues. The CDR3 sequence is CASGDRGDYGYTF. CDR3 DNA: TGTGCCAGCGGGGACAGGGGGGACTATGGCTACACCTTC.

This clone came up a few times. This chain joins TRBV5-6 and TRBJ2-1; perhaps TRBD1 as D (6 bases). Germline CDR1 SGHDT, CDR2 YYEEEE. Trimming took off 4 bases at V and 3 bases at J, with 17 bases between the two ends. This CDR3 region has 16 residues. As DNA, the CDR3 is TGTGCCAGCAGCCATTCCAGGGGTAGTGGCTACAATGAGCAGTTCTTC. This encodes CASSHSRGSGYNEQFF. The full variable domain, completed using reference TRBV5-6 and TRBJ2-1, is DAGVTQSPTHLIKTRGQQVTLRCSPKSGHDTVSWYQQALGQGPQFIFQYYEEEERQRGNFPDRFSGHQFPNYSSELNVNALLLGDSALYLCASSHSRGSGYNEQFFGPGTRLTVL.

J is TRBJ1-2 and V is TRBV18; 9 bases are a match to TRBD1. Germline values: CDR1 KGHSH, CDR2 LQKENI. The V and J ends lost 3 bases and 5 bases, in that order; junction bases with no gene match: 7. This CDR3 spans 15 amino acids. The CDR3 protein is CASSPPGTGRYGYTF. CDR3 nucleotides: TGTGCCAGCTCACCCCCCGGGACAGGGCGGTATGGCTACACCTTC. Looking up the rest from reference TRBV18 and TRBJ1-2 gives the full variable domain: NAGVMQNPRHLVRRRGQEARLRCSPMKGHSHVYWYRQLPEEGLKFMVYLQKENIIDESGMPKERFSAEFPKEGPSILRIQQVVRGDSAAYFCASSPPGTGRYGYTFGSGTRLTVV.

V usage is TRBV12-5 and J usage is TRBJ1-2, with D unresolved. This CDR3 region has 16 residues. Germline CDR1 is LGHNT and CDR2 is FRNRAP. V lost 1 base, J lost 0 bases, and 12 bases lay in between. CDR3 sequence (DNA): TGTGCTAGTGGTTTGGAACTCGTGGTGGCTAACTATGGCTACACCTTC. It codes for CASGLELVVANYGYTF.

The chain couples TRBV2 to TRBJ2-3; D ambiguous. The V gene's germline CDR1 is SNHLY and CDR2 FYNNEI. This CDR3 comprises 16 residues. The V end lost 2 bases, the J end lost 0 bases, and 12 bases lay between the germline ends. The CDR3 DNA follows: TGTGCCAGCAGTGAAAGGTCCGGGTCTAGCACAGATACGCAGTATTTT. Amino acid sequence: CASSERSGSSTDTQYF.

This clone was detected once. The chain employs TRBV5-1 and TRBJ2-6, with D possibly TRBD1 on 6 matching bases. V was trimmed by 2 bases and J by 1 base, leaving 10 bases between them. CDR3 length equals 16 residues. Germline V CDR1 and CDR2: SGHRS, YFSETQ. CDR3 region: CASSFGTLSGANVLTF. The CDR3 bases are TGCGCCAGCAGCTTCGGGACACTATCTGGGGCCAACGTCCTGACTTTC.

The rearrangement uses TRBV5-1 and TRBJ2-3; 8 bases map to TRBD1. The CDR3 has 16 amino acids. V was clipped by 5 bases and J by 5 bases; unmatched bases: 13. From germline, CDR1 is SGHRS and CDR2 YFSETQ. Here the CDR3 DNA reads TGCGCCAGCAGTTCCGGGACAGGATCTGTGGGAGATACGCAGTATTTT. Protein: CASSSGTGSVGDTQYF.

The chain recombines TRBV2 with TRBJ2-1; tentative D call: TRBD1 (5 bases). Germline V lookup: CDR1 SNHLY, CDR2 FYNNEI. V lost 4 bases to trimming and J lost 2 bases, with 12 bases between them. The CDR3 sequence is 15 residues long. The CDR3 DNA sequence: TGTGCCAGCAGTGCGATGGGGCAGGCCTACAATGAGCAGTTCTTC. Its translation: CASSAMGQAYNEQFF.

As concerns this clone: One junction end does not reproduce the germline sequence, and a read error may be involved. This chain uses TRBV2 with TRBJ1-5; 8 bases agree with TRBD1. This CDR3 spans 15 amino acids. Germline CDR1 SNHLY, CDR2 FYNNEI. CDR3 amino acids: CATSQQGQDNQPQHF. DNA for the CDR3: TGTGCCACCAGTCAACAGGGACAGGACAATCAGCCCCAGCATTTT.

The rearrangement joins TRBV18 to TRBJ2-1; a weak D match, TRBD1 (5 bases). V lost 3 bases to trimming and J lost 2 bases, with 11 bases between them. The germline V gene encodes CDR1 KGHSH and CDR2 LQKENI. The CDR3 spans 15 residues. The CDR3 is CASSPTVVAYNEQFF. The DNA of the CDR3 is TGTGCCAGCTCACCGACAGTAGTCGCCTACAATGAGCAGTTCTTC.

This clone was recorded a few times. CDR3 in DNA: TGTGCCAGCAGTTCGGGACTAACGAGCGCCAATGAGCAGTTCTTC. Translation gives CASSSGLTSANEQFF. This chain uses TRBV27 with TRBJ2-1; TRBD2 matches 7 bases. With 4 bases clipped from V and 6 bases from J, the junction kept 9 bases outside the gene matches. CDR1 is MNHEY, CDR2 SMNVEV, per germline (reference sequence). This CDR3 is built from 15 residues.

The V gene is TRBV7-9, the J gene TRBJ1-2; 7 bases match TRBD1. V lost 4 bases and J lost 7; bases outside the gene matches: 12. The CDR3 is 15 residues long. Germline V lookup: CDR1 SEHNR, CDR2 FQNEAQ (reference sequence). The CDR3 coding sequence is TGTGCCAGCAGCTCGAGGACAGGACGTCAAGGTGGCTACACCTTC. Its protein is CASSSRTGRQGGYTF.

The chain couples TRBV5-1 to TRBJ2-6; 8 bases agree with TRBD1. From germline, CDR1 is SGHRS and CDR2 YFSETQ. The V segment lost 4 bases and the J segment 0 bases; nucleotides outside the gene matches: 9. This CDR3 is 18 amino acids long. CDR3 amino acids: CASSPIGQGSSGANVLTF. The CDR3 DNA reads TGCGCCAGCAGCCCAATCGGACAGGGTTCCTCTGGGGCCAACGTCCTGACTTTC.

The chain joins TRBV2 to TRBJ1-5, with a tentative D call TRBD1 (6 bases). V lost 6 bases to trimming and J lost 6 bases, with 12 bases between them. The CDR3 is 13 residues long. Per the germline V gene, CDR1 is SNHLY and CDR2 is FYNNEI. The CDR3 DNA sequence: TGTGCCAGCAGACAGGGATGGAGTCAGCCCCAGCATTTT. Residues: CASRQGWSQPQHF.

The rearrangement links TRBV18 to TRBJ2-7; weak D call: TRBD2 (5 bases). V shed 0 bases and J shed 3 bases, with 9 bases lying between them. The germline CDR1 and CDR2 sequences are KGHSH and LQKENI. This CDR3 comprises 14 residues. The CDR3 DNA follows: TGTGCCAGCTCACCACCTTCCGGGAACTACGAGCAGTACTTC. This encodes CASSPPSGNYEQYF.